This is a list of T cell receptor beta chains from one sample in a study of immune evolution from preneoplasia to lung adenocarcinoma. The method was immunoSEQ multiplex PCR; TCRdb's version includes in-frame clones alone and lacks a portion of them. The repertoire has roughly 10,000 clones, around three quarters of them found once; the top ten carry 4.8%. Sequenced sample: FFPE minimally invasive lung adenocarcinoma tissue. These receptors originate from a person aged 65-85 years with lung adenocarcinoma. Each CDR3 is given with its conserved first and last residue. D genes are given only for firm matches. Expanded clones get a size class; other rows say once, few or many, or leave the size out.

d_gene	abundance	v_gene	j_gene	CDR3aa	CDR3nt
NA	few	TRBV20-1	TRBJ1-2	CSAGVDGYTF	TGCAGTGCGGGGGTCGATGGCTACACCTTC
TRBD1	NA	TRBV28	TRBJ1-1	CASSLWQGATEAFF	TGTGCCAGCAGTTTATGGCAGGGGGCCACTGAAGCTTTCTTT
TRBD2	few	TRBV18	TRBJ2-3	CASSPGSGARDTQYF	TGTGCCAGCTCACCAGGTAGCGGGGCCCGAGATACGCAGTATTTT
NA	NA	TRBV5-5	TRBJ2-2	CASLGSGELFF	TGTGCCAGTTTAGGGAGCGGGGAGCTGTTTTTT
NA	once	TRBV18	TRBJ1-1	CASSLGQRGNTEAFF	TGTGCCAGCTCACTTGGACAGCGAGGGAACACTGAAGCTTTCTTT
NA	once	TRBV29-1	TRBJ2-7	CSVVWKGYEQYF	TGCAGCGTTGTTTGGAAAGGCTACGAGCAGTACTTC
NA	NA	TRBV11-2	TRBJ1-1	CASSLARGMNTEAFF	TGTGCCAGCAGCTTAGCTAGGGGGATGAACACTGAAGCTTTCTTT
NA	NA	TRBV2	TRBJ1-2	CASKPKREYGYTF	TGTGCCAGCAAACCTAAGCGGGAGTATGGCTACACCTTC
NA	NA	TRBV28	TRBJ1-2	CASSNEQVYGYTF	TGTGCCAGCAGTAACGAACAGGTATATGGCTACACCTTC
TRBD2	few	TRBV30	TRBJ2-5	CAWSGSGRGETQYF	TGTGCCTGGAGTGGTAGCGGGAGGGGAGAGACCCAGTACTTC
NA	NA	TRBV5-4	TRBJ1-6	CASSPGGSYNSPLHF	TGTGCCAGCAGCCCGGGGGGCTCCTATAATTCACCCCTCCACTTT
NA	NA	TRBV19	TRBJ2-1	CASGEVRNEQFF	TGTGCCAGCGGAGAGGTGCGCAATGAGCAGTTCTTC
NA	NA	TRBV9	TRBJ2-7	CASSVGTDSSYEQYF	TGTGCCAGCAGCGTGGGGACGGACAGCTCCTACGAGCAGTACTTC
NA	NA	TRBV11-2	TRBJ2-3	CASSLGDTQYF	TGTGCCAGCAGCTTAGGAGATACGCAGTATTTT
NA	NA	TRBV28	TRBJ1-2	CASSFEATTYTF	TGTGCCAGCAGTTTCGAGGCAACCACTTACACCTTC
NA	NA	TRBV15	TRBJ1-4	CATSRVLRDDEKLFF	TGTGCCACCAGCAGAGTTCTCCGGGACGATGAAAAACTGTTTTTT
NA	NA	TRBV2	TRBJ1-5	CASTRQGRGNQPQHF	TGTGCCAGCACCCGGCAGGGGAGGGGCAATCAGCCCCAGCATTTT
NA	NA	TRBV18	TRBJ1-4	CASSLDRSPNEKLFF	TGTGCCAGCTCACTTGACAGAAGTCCGAATGAAAAACTGTTTTTT
TRBD1	NA	TRBV7-2	TRBJ2-2	CASRKTGGGYTGELFF	TGTGCCAGCAGAAAGACAGGGGGCGGATACACCGGGGAGCTGTTTTTT
NA	NA	TRBV18	TRBJ1-5	CASSLTGSNQPQHF	TGTGCCAGCTCTCTAACCGGGAGCAATCAGCCCCAGCATTTT
NA	few	TRBV9	TRBJ2-3	CASSVGPEGDTQYF	TGTGCCAGCAGCGTAGGACCGGAGGGGGATACGCAGTATTTT
NA	once	TRBV11-3	TRBJ2-2	CASSFPPSGELFF	TGTGCCAGCAGCTTCCCCCCGTCCGGGGAGCTGTTTTTT
NA	NA	TRBV4-2	TRBJ2-7	CASSQSPFDASASSYEQYF	TGTGCCAGCAGCCAATCCCCCTTCGACGCTAGCGCCAGCTCCTACGAGCAGTACTTC
NA	NA	TRBV15	TRBJ1-5	CATRGVGGQPQHF	TGTGCCACCAGGGGGGTGGGTGGGCAGCCCCAGCATTTT
NA	NA	TRBV6-5	TRBJ1-1	CASINRVFTAFF	TGTGCCAGCATCAACAGGGTTTTCACTGCTTTCTTT
NA	NA	TRBV6-5	TRBJ1-2	CASSQGGPQVYTF	TGTGCCAGCAGTCAAGGAGGCCCCCAGGTTTACACCTTC
NA	NA	TRBV29-1	TRBJ1-2	CSVDWGGYTF	TGCAGCGTTGACTGGGGGGGCTACACCTTC
NA	NA	TRBV16	TRBJ1-5	CASSQYKAGGPNQPQHF	TGTGCCAGCAGCCAATATAAGGCAGGAGGCCCCAATCAGCCCCAGCATTTT
NA	NA	TRBV27	TRBJ1-6	CASSSGPNSPLHF	TGTGCCAGCAGTTCCGGGCCCAATTCACCCCTCCACTTT
NA	NA	TRBV2	TRBJ1-1	CASSDRFLMNTEAFF	TGTGCCAGCAGCGACAGGTTTCTTATGAACACTGAAGCTTTCTTT
TRBD1	NA	TRBV28	TRBJ2-7	CASSLGQASYEQYF	TGTGCCAGCAGTTTGGGACAGGCCTCCTACGAGCAGTACTTC
NA	NA	TRBV18	TRBJ1-1	CASSPTGLNTEAFF	TGTGCCAGCTCCCCGACAGGATTGAACACTGAAGCTTTCTTT
TRBD1	NA	TRBV9	TRBJ2-3	CASSARQGGDDTQYF	TGTGCCAGCAGCGCTCGACAGGGGGGCGATGATACGCAGTATTTT
NA	NA	TRBV28	TRBJ1-5	CASAGDEPQHF	TGTGCCAGCGCTGGCGATGAACCCCAGCATTTT
NA	NA	TRBV29-1	TRBJ1-1	CSAERNTEAFF	TGCAGCGCCGAGAGGAACACTGAAGCTTTCTTT
TRBD1	NA	TRBV5-5	TRBJ2-3	CASSLGQVGDTQYF	TGTGCCAGCAGCCTCGGACAGGTTGGGGATACGCAGTATTTT
TRBD2	NA	TRBV5-1	TRBJ2-5	CATNPGRVSPQETQYF	TGCGCCACCAACCCCGGGAGGGTATCGCCCCAAGAGACCCAGTACTTC
NA	few	TRBV27	TRBJ2-4	CASSLMGNIQYF	TGTGCCAGCAGTTTAATGGGGAACATTCAGTACTTC
NA	few	TRBV4-1	TRBJ1-5	CASSQDWYLVLGNQPQHF	TGCGCCAGCAGCCAAGATTGGTATTTGGTCCTCGGCAATCAGCCCCAGCATTTT
NA	NA	TRBV6-5	TRBJ2-5	CASSSRGSGLQETQYF	TGTGCCAGCAGTTCCCGGGGAAGCGGGCTCCAAGAGACCCAGTACTTC
NA	NA	TRBV10-2	TRBJ2-7	CASSDSRLSTSNYEQYF	TGCGCCAGCAGTGACTCGAGGTTAAGTACTAGCAACTACGAGCAGTACTTC
TRBD2	NA	TRBV19	TRBJ2-5	CASSRRASGGGNQETQYF	TGTGCCAGTAGTAGAAGAGCTAGCGGGGGAGGTAACCAAGAGACCCAGTACTTC
NA	NA	TRBV18	TRBJ2-1	CASSLPVGSYNEQFF	TGTGCCAGCTCACTCCCTGTTGGGTCCTACAATGAGCAGTTCTTC
TRBD1	NA	TRBV7-6	TRBJ2-7	CASSPQTGEISEQYF	TGTGCCAGCAGCCCCCAGACAGGGGAGATTTCCGAGCAGTACTTC
NA	few	TRBV10-3	TRBJ2-7	CATQRKAYEQYF	TGTGCCACCCAAAGAAAAGCCTACGAGCAGTACTTC
NA	NA	TRBV19	TRBJ2-3	CATRPLTTDTQYF	TGTGCCACCAGACCACTTACCACAGATACGCAGTATTTT
NA	NA	TRBV9	TRBJ1-1	CASSYGRGTEAFF	TGTGCCAGCAGCTACGGACGGGGCACTGAAGCTTTCTTT
TRBD1	NA	TRBV25-1	TRBJ2-7	CASSGQGARQYF	TGTGCCAGCAGCGGACAGGGGGCGCGGCAGTACTTC
NA	NA	TRBV15	TRBJ1-3	CATSRNRNSGNTIYF	TGTGCCACCAGCAGAAACCGGAACTCTGGAAACACCATATATTTT
NA	once	TRBV19	TRBJ1-2	CASSVRGGGYTF	TGTGCCAGTAGTGTTCGGGGGGGTGGCTACACCTTC
NA	NA	TRBV29-1	TRBJ2-5	CSVLQGEGETQYF	TGCAGCGTACTACAGGGGGAGGGAGAGACCCAGTACTTC